Following are 25 T cell receptor beta chains from one sample sequenced in a study of cytomegalovirus exposure and HLA in healthy donors. The PCR had 60 Vbeta and 13 Jbeta primers. Profiled with immunoSEQ multiplex PCR; TCRdb holds only in-frame clones, not every one. The sample includes over 130,000 clones, roughly three fifths of them seen just once. The sample consisted of PBMCs. Receptor source: a male donor in good health and CMV-seronegative.

The rearrangement links TRBV28 to TRBJ1-5; 8 positions agree with TRBD1. The CDR3 is 23 amino acids. Germline V lookup: CDR1 MDHEN, CDR2 SYDVKM. After removal of 1 base from V and 0 bases from J, the junction contained 23 bases not matched to a gene. The CDR3 DNA follows: TGTGCCAGCAGTTTATTTTCGACAGGGGTCTTGACATCACCTTATCATAGCAATCAGCCCCAGCATTTT. Translating gives CASSLFSTGVLTSPYHSNQPQHF. The entire variable domain, with the rest obtained from reference TRBV28 and TRBJ1-5, is as follows: DVKVTQSSRYLVKRTGEKVFLECVQDMDHENMFWYRQDPGLGLRLIYFSYDVKMKEKGDIPEGYSVSREKKERFSLILESASTNQTSMYLCASSLFSTGVLTSPYHSNQPQHFGDGTRLSIL.

V gene TRBV5-1 combines with J gene TRBJ2-7; 7 bases line up with TRBD1. The ends lost 0 bases at V and 3 bases at J; junction bases unmatched: 3. CDR1 is SGHRS, CDR2 YFSETQ, per germline. The CDR3 runs to 14 residues. CDR3 in DNA: TGCGCCAGCAGCTTGGGACAGGGTTTCTACGAGCAGTACTTC. Its protein is CASSLGQGFYEQYF. Together with reference TRBV5-1 and TRBJ2-7, the CDR3 gives the full variable domain: KAGVTQTPRYLIKTRGQQVTLSCSPISGHRSVSWYQQTPGQGLQFLFEYFSETQRNKGNFPGRFSGRQFSNSRSEMNVSTLELGDSALYLCASSLGQGFYEQYFGPGTRLTVT.

This clone was detected a few times. This rearrangement joins TRBV28 to TRBJ2-2, with D possibly matching TRBD1 (6 bases). CDR3 size: 14 residues. V lost 6 bases to trimming and J lost 1 base, with 9 bases between them. CDR1 is MDHEN and CDR2 is SYDVKM in the germline V gene. The CDR3 sequence: CASRLTGNTGELFF. CDR3 bases: TGTGCCAGCAGGTTGACAGGGAACACCGGGGAGCTGTTTTTT. Looking up the rest from reference TRBV28 and TRBJ2-2 gives the full variable domain: DVKVTQSSRYLVKRTGEKVFLECVQDMDHENMFWYRQDPGLGLRLIYFSYDVKMKEKGDIPEGYSVSREKKERFSLILESASTNQTSMYLCASRLTGNTGELFFGEGSRLTVL.

Only a few counts were recorded for this clone. The CDR3 sequence is CASSYNINTEAFF. The CDR3 region has the DNA TGTGCCAGCAGTTACAATATAAACACTGAAGCTTTCTTT. The V and J genes are TRBV6-5 and TRBJ1-1, with D unclear. This CDR3 is 13 amino acids long. V lost 2 bases to trimming and J lost 2 bases, with 6 bases between them. Germline values: CDR1 MNHEY, CDR2 SVGAGI.

This rearrangement joins TRBV5-6 to TRBJ2-5; 9 bases map to TRBD1. The V gene end was trimmed by 4 bases and the J gene end by 0 bases; junction bases not matched to a gene: 4. The germline CDR1 and CDR2 sequences are SGHDT and YYEEEE. This CDR3 region has 15 residues. In DNA, the CDR3 is TGTGCCAGCAGCAAGGACAGGGGATACCAAGAGACCCAGTACTTC. This gives the protein CASSKDRGYQETQYF.

The rearrangement joins TRBV5-4 to TRBJ2-1; D not certain. This CDR3 spans 11 amino acids. Germline CDR1 and CDR2: SGHNT and YYREEE (reference sequence). The ends were cut back, 2 bases at V and 10 bases at J, with 7 bases in the middle. CDR3 residues: CASSLYGEQFF. The CDR3 coding sequence is TGTGCCAGCAGCTTATACGGGGAGCAGTTCTTC.

The rearrangement joins TRBV7-2 to TRBJ2-1, with D possibly being TRBD2 (6 bases). CDR1 is SGHTA and CDR2 is FQGNSA in the germline V gene. V was cut by 5 bases and J by 3 bases, with 14 bases left in between. This CDR3 contains 15 residues. CDR3 region: CASSPRLGSYNEQFF. The CDR3 DNA sequence: TGTGCCAGCAGCCCGAGACTAGGGAGCTACAATGAGCAGTTCTTC.

This clone was counted a few times. The V gene is TRBV28, the J gene TRBJ1-5; 10 nucleotides line up with TRBD1. The CDR3 has 14 amino acids. Germline V gene lookup returns CDR1 MDHEN and CDR2 SYDVKM. J was trimmed by 4 bases and V by 6 bases; bases with no gene match: 3. The CDR3 DNA reads as TGTGCCAGCAGCTGGACAGGGGGAAATCAGCCCCAGCATTTT. Amino acid sequence: CASSWTGGNQPQHF.

This chain links TRBV28 with TRBJ2-5; a weak D match, TRBD1 (5 bases). The germline V and J ends were trimmed by 1 base and 11 bases, with 20 bases remaining between them. Germline V gives CDR1 MDHEN, CDR2 SYDVKM. The length of the CDR3 is 15 residues. The CDR3 coding sequence is TGTGCCAGCAGTTTATCCCAGGCTCAGGGTGTGGTGCAGTACTTC. It specifies CASSLSQAQGVVQYF.

The CDR3 region is CASSYSGGTGGNEQFF. The CDR3 DNA is TGTGCCAGCAGTTACTCGGGGGGGACGGGGGGCAATGAGCAGTTCTTC. The J gene is TRBJ2-1, the V gene TRBV6-6, with TRBD2 matching over 7 bases. CDR3 length: 16 amino acids. The V gene's germline CDR1 is MNHNY and CDR2 SVGAGI (reference sequence). With V trimmed by 0 bases and J by 6 bases, 8 bases remained unmatched.

This chain links TRBV18 with TRBJ2-7, with 9 bases that match TRBD1. The junction had 13 bases not matched to a gene; V was cut back by 4 bases and J by 6 bases. The CDR3 has 16 amino acids. CDR1 is KGHSH and CDR2 is LQKENI in the germline V gene. The DNA of the CDR3 is TGTGCCAGCTCACGAGGTTTGGGACAGGGAGGAAGCGAGCAGTACTTC. This codes for CASSRGLGQGGSEQYF.

This chain connects TRBV7-3 to TRBJ1-1; D might be TRBD1 (6 bases). There are 17 residues in the CDR3. Germline V CDR1 and CDR2: SGHTA, FQGTGA. The V end was cut by 4 bases, the J end by 0 bases, with 18 bases between. The chain's CDR3 is CASSSAPSDRLNTEAFF. For the CDR3, the DNA is TGTGCCAGCAGCTCAGCCCCATCCGACAGGTTGAACACTGAAGCTTTCTTT.

The chain uses TRBV5-6 and TRBJ1-5; D ambiguous. Looked up from germline, CDR1 is SGHDT and CDR2 is YYEEEE. The V end was cut by 4 bases, the J end by 0 bases, with 17 bases between. The length of the CDR3 is 17 residues. CDR3 region: CASSPRFTGNSNQPQHF. The DNA for the CDR3 is TGTGCCAGCAGCCCACGGTTCACGGGGAATAGCAATCAGCCCCAGCATTTT.

This clone came up a few times. The rearrangement links TRBV5-4 to TRBJ1-4; TRBD1 matches at 7 bases. Trimming took 2 bases from V and 0 from J; bases not matched to a gene: 4. The CDR3 has 16 amino acids. The germline V gene encodes CDR1 SGHNT and CDR2 YYREEE (reference sequence). The CDR3 coding sequence is TGTGCCAGCAGCTTAACAGGGGATGCAACTAATGAAAAACTGTTTTTT. Residues: CASSLTGDATNEKLFF.

This rearrangement joins TRBV28 to TRBJ2-3; tentative D call: TRBD2 (5 bases). The V end lost 8 bases, the J end lost 5 bases, and 14 bases lay between the germline ends. CDR1 and CDR2 (germline): MDHEN, SYDVKM. The CDR3 is 13 residues long. The CDR3 bases are TGTGCCAGCCGACTGTCCGGGGAAGATACGCAGTATTTT. It encodes CASRLSGEDTQYF.

V usage is TRBV7-9 and J usage is TRBJ2-2, with a weak D call TRBD1 (5 bases). This CDR3 has 15 residues. CDR1 is SEHNR, CDR2 FQNEAQ, per germline (reference sequence). V lost 2 bases and J 4 bases, leaving 11 bases between the germline ends. This chain's CDR3 is CASSLRGVRTGELFF. CDR3 nucleotides: TGTGCCAGCAGCTTAAGGGGTGTACGCACCGGGGAGCTGTTTTTT.

This sequence joins TRBV28 and TRBJ1-4, with TRBD1 identical over 11 bases. Per the germline V gene, CDR1 is MDHEN and CDR2 is SYDVKM. Losses at the gene ends were 5 bases for V and 2 bases for J; bases not matched to a gene: 7. The CDR3 runs 17 residues. The CDR3 bases are TGTGCCAGCAGTGTCCGGGACAGGGGGTTTACTAATGAAAAACTGTTTTTT. It specifies CASSVRDRGFTNEKLFF. The entire variable domain, with the rest obtained from reference TRBV28 and TRBJ1-4, is as follows: DVKVTQSSRYLVKRTGEKVFLECVQDMDHENMFWYRQDPGLGLRLIYFSYDVKMKEKGDIPEGYSVSREKKERFSLILESASTNQTSMYLCASSVRDRGFTNEKLFFGSGTQLSVL.

This clone was observed at least ten times. The chain employs TRBV30 and TRBJ1-6; D uncertain. Trimming cost V 3 bases and J 5 bases, with 5 bases left between them. There are 12 residues in the CDR3. Germline values: CDR1 GTSNPN, CDR2 SVGIG (reference sequence). CDR3 in DNA: TGTGCCTGGAGGCAGAATAATTCACCCCTCCACTTT. Translating gives CAWRQNNSPLHF.

This clone was observed a handful of times. The chain couples TRBV7-3 to TRBJ1-2; TRBD1 is a possible D gene (5 bases). Germline CDR1 SGHTA, CDR2 FQGTGA. The CDR3 totals 13 residues. V was pared by 6 bases and J by 4 bases, with 12 bases between. The CDR3 reads CASSFGAGYGYTF. The CDR3 region has the DNA TGTGCCAGCAGTTTTGGGGCCGGCTATGGCTACACCTTC.

This clone occurred many times. The chain carries TRBV7-9 and TRBJ2-7; D unresolved. CDR3 size: 11 residues. V dropped 5 bases and J dropped 1 base, with 3 bases sitting between them. Germline V lookup: CDR1 SEHNR, CDR2 FQNEAQ (reference sequence). The CDR3 region is CASSPSYEQYF. The CDR3, as DNA: TGTGCCAGCAGCCCATCCTACGAGCAGTACTTC. Full variable domain (rest looked up from reference TRBV7-9 and TRBJ2-7): DTGVSQNPRHKITKRGQNVTFRCDPISEHNRLYWYRQTLGQGPEFLTYFQNEAQLEKSRLLSDRFSAERPKGSFSTLEIQRTEQGDSAMYLCASSPSYEQYFGPGTRLTVT.

A few counts support this clone. This sequence joins TRBV5-6 and TRBJ1-2; D is uncertain. This CDR3 region has 16 residues. Germline loops: CDR1 SGHDT, CDR2 YYEEEE. V lost 0 bases and J 4 bases, leaving 16 bases between the germline ends. The CDR3 DNA reads TGTGCCAGCAGCTTGGGGCAGGTCGGCGCAGGCTATGGCTACACCTTC. Protein sequence: CASSLGQVGAGYGYTF.

The gene calls are TRBV7-9 and TRBJ2-3; 10 positions agree with TRBD1. Germline V gene lookup returns CDR1 SEHNR and CDR2 FQNEAQ (reference sequence). This CDR3 spans 15 amino acids. V shed 6 bases, J shed 1 base, and the junction held 4 bases outside the gene matches. The CDR3 protein is CASRTGTGGTDTQYF. For the CDR3, the DNA is TGTGCCAGCAGGACCGGGACAGGGGGCACAGATACGCAGTATTTT. The full variable domain, with the rest looked up from reference TRBV7-9 and TRBJ2-3, is DTGVSQNPRHKITKRGQNVTFRCDPISEHNRLYWYRQTLGQGPEFLTYFQNEAQLEKSRLLSDRFSAERPKGSFSTLEIQRTEQGDSAMYLCASRTGTGGTDTQYFGPGTRLTVL.

This clone was seen only a few times. The CDR3 DNA is TGTGCCAGCAGCTTGGGCCCGGGACAAAACAATTCACCCCTCCACTTT. The encoded protein is CASSLGPGQNNSPLHF. V gene TRBV5-5 combines with J gene TRBJ1-6, with D maybe TRBD1 (6 bases). V lost 0 bases to trimming and J lost 7 bases, with 14 bases between them. This CDR3 comprises 16 residues. CDR1 is SGHKS, CDR2 YYEKEE, per germline (reference sequence).

This clone has only one observation. The chain carries TRBV27 and TRBJ2-1; D is possibly TRBD2 (6 bases). Deletions cut 11 bases from V and 4 bases from J, with 18 bases between. Germline V gives CDR1 MNHEY, CDR2 SMNVEV (reference sequence). The CDR3 extends over 14 amino acids. CDR3: CAVTPGTGYNEQFF. In DNA form, the CDR3 reads TGTGCCGTCACCCCCGGGACTGGATACAATGAGCAGTTCTTC.

The table lists this clone with a few counts. V gene TRBV5-5 combines with J gene TRBJ2-7, with D possibly TRBD1 on 7 matching bases. Germline V gene data show CDR1 as SGHKS and CDR2 as YYEKEE (reference sequence). This CDR3 contains 14 residues. Trimming took off 4 bases at V and 1 base at J, with 12 bases between the two ends. The chain's CDR3 is CASSPQGTSYEQYF. DNA for the CDR3: TGTGCCAGCAGCCCACAGGGGACTTCCTACGAGCAGTACTTC.